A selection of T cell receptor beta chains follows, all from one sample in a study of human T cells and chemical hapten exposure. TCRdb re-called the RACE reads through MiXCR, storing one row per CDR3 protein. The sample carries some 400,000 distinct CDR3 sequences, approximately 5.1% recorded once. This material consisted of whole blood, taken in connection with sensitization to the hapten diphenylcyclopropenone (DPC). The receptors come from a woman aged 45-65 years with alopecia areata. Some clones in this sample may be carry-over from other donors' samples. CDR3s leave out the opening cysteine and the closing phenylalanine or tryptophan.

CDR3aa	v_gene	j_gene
AWSVTSGSPDTQY	TRBV30	TRBJ2-3
ASSPRNEMAKLF	TRBV3-1	TRBJ1-4
SAKGQGWNTQY	TRBV20-1	TRBJ2-3
ASSLPMTGDYEQY	TRBV5-5	TRBJ2-7
ASSYGAQTANYGYT	TRBV6-5	TRBJ1-2
ASSRGADYEQY	TRBV6-5	TRBJ2-7
ASWKDRVDTEAF	TRBV5-5	TRBJ1-1
ASSGTDQPQH	TRBV6-4	TRBJ1-5
ASSGTSYGYT	TRBV7-2	TRBJ1-2
ASKRDRPSGANVLT	TRBV2	TRBJ2-6
ASSPSGRDTGELF	TRBV7-9	TRBJ2-2
ASRERDTEAF	TRBV21-1	TRBJ1-1
ASERTSFPDTQY	TRBV12-5	TRBJ2-3
ASSQDLTGGRNEQF	TRBV4-2	TRBJ2-1
ASDSGANTGELF	TRBV5-1	TRBJ2-2
ASSSTGVGNQPQH	TRBV5-8	TRBJ1-5
TSSQEWRTANQPQH	TRBV1	TRBJ1-5
AWSALGGEQY	TRBV30	TRBJ2-7
ASSLQNTGELF	TRBV3-1	TRBJ2-2
ASSLVGGSNSPLH	TRBV7-2	TRBJ1-6
ASSQDESNYGYT	TRBV4-1	TRBJ1-2
ASSRRGPFTDTQY	TRBV9	TRBJ2-3
ASADAWRQPTDTQY	TRBV5-1	TRBJ2-3
AWSVQGDSGTYGYT	TRBV30	TRBJ1-2
ASTSTGAWGNTIY	TRBV12-3/TRBV12-4	TRBJ1-3
ASSPRTAKAGETQY	TRBV7-9	TRBJ2-5
ASSLIGGGSPLH	TRBV7-3	TRBJ1-6
ASSLVAGAYEQY	TRBV27	TRBJ2-7
ASTPGTGGYNEQF	TRBV4-3	TRBJ2-1
ASSQDAGGDGYT	TRBV4-3	TRBJ1-2
ASSFPGAVTEAF	TRBV12-3/TRBV12-4	TRBJ1-1
ASSPATDSYEQY	TRBV6-5	TRBJ2-7
ASSFAGGQF	TRBV28	TRBJ2-1
ASSVARGRASYNEQF	TRBV9	TRBJ2-1
ASSPTGGAYNSPLH	TRBV9	TRBJ1-6